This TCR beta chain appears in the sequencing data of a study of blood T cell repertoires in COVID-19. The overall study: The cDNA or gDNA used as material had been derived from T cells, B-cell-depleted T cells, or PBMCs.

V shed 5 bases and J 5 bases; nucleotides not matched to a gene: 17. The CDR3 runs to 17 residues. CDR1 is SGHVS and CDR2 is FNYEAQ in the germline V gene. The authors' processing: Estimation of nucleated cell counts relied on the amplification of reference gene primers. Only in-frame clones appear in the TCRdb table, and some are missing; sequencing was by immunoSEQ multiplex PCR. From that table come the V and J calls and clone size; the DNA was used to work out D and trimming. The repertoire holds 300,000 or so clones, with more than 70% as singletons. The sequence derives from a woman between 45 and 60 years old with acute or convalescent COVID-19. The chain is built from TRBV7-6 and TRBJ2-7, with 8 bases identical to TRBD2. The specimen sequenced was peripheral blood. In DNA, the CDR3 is TGTGCCAGCAGCCCTCGGACTAGCAACGCAAACGGCCACGAGCAGTACTTC. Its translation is CASSPRTSNANGHEQYF.